These 14 T cell receptor beta chains were all obtained from the same sample, sequenced in a study of cytomegalovirus exposure and HLA in healthy donors. The study ran its PCR with 60 Vbeta and 13 Jbeta primers. The table came from immunoSEQ multiplex PCR; TCRdb's copy has only in-frame clones and leaves some out. Its clone listing holds some 130,000 clones. Sequenced material: PBMCs. The source of these receptors is a woman aged 40 to 50 in good health and CMV-seropositive.

The V call is TRBV5-1, the J call TRBJ2-3, with 7 bases matching TRBD2. After removal of 0 bases from V and 4 bases from J, the junction contained 8 bases not matched to a gene. The V gene's germline CDR1 is SGHRS and CDR2 YFSETQ. The CDR3 covers 16 residues. This CDR3 reads CASSLGASGGPDTQYF. The CDR3 nucleotides read TGCGCCAGCAGCTTGGGGGCTAGCGGAGGCCCAGATACGCAGTATTTT.

V gene TRBV5-5 combines with J gene TRBJ1-2; D remains ambiguous. V was pared by 1 base and J by 1 base, with 11 bases between. Germline V CDR1 and CDR2: SGHKS, YYEKEE (reference sequence). The length of the CDR3 is 15 residues. This CDR3 is CASSLSGLLNYGYTF. DNA of the CDR3: TGTGCCAGCAGCTTGAGCGGTCTACTTAACTATGGCTACACCTTC.

CDR3 DNA sequence: TGTGCCATCAGTACAGGGGTGACCACAGATACGCAGTATTTT. It translates to CAISTGVTTDTQYF. The chain carries TRBV10-3 and TRBJ2-3, with 7 bases identical to TRBD1. Unmatched junction bases numbered 4, after V lost 5 bases and J lost 2 bases. Germline lookup yields CDR1 ENHRY and CDR2 SYGVKD. The CDR3 contains 14 residues.

The chain combines TRBV7-3 with TRBJ1-1; D unclear. Germline V gives CDR1 SGHTA, CDR2 FQGTGA. V shed 3 bases and J shed 2 bases, with 7 bases lying between them. CDR3 size: 13 residues. Here the CDR3 reads CASSFRFNTEAFF. In nucleotides, the CDR3 is TGTGCCAGCAGCTTTCGGTTTAACACTGAAGCTTTCTTT.

The rearrangement uses TRBV28 and TRBJ1-3; D gene uncertain. Germline CDR1 and CDR2: MDHEN and SYDVKM. With 3 bases removed from V and 4 bases from J, the gap between germline ends came to 10 bases. This CDR3 is 14 amino acids long. The CDR3 spells CASSFRGNGNTIYF. CDR3 nucleotides: TGTGCCAGCAGTTTTCGAGGGAACGGAAACACCATATATTTT. The whole variable domain, filled in from reference TRBV28 and TRBJ1-3, reads DVKVTQSSRYLVKRTGEKVFLECVQDMDHENMFWYRQDPGLGLRLIYFSYDVKMKEKGDIPEGYSVSREKKERFSLILESASTNQTSMYLCASSFRGNGNTIYFGEGSWLTVV.

The chain couples TRBV27 to TRBJ2-7; TRBD1 matches 8 bases. Germline trimming cut 4 bases from V and 1 base from J; bases unmatched to any gene: 9. The CDR3 consists of 16 residues. The V gene's germline CDR1 is MNHEY and CDR2 SMNVEV (reference sequence). The CDR3 DNA reads as TGTGCCAGCAGTTATCTCAACGACAGGGGTTCCTACGAGCAGTACTTC. This encodes CASSYLNDRGSYEQYF.

V gene TRBV2 combines with J gene TRBJ2-1; the D is unclear. V was clipped by 0 bases and J by 12 bases, with 18 bases between them. The CDR3 is 15 amino acids. The germline V gene has CDR1 SNHLY and CDR2 FYNNEI. This CDR3 reads CASSEAFDYSRGQFF. For the CDR3, the DNA is TGTGCCAGCAGTGAAGCATTCGATTACTCCAGAGGGCAGTTCTTC.

The chain joins TRBV27 to TRBJ2-7; D is unresolved. The CDR3 consists of 13 residues. Per germline, CDR1 MNHEY and CDR2 SMNVEV (reference sequence). Deletions cut 3 bases from V and 0 bases from J, with 6 bases between. The CDR3 DNA reads TGTGCCAGCAGTTTGTTCGGCTCCTACGAGCAGTACTTC. It encodes CASSLFGSYEQYF.

The chain links TRBV10-3 to TRBJ1-5, with D possibly TRBD1 on 5 matching bases. The CDR3 length is 17 residues. Trimming removed 0 bases at V and 3 bases at J, with 15 bases between. Per the germline V gene, CDR1 is ENHRY and CDR2 is SYGVKD. The CDR3 bases are TGTGCCATCAGTGAGTCCATGGGGCCCCCCCTCAATCAGCCCCAGCATTTT. Amino acid sequence: CAISESMGPPLNQPQHF.

The J gene is TRBJ2-2, the V gene TRBV29-1, with 12 bases matching TRBD1. The J segment lost 4 bases and the V segment lost 7 bases, leaving 4 bases of the junction unmatched. This CDR3 has 14 residues. Per germline, CDR1 SQVTM and CDR2 ANQGSEA. CDR3 residues: CSAGDRGPTGELFF. Here the CDR3 DNA reads TGCAGCGCCGGGGACAGGGGGCCCACCGGGGAGCTGTTTTTT.

The chain has TRBV5-1 and TRBJ2-5; TRBD2 is a possible D gene (6 bases). This CDR3 is 15 amino acids long. CDR1 and CDR2 (germline): SGHRS, YFSETQ. Trimming took off 2 bases at V and 0 bases at J, with 11 bases between the two ends. The CDR3 spells CASSFTSPNQETQYF. In DNA form, the CDR3 reads TGCGCCAGCAGCTTTACTAGCCCAAACCAAGAGACCCAGTACTTC.

V gene TRBV9 combines with J gene TRBJ2-7; 9 bases align to TRBD2. The CDR3 loop spans 15 amino acids. CDR1 is SGDLS and CDR2 is YYNGEE in the germline V gene. The V and J ends lost 2 bases and 3 bases, in that order; junction bases with no gene match: 6. The chain's CDR3 is CASSVREGGNYEQYF. CDR3 sequence (DNA): TGTGCCAGCAGCGTGCGGGAGGGTGGAAACTACGAGCAGTACTTC. The variable domain in full, with the rest retrieved from reference TRBV9 and TRBJ2-7, is DSGVTQTPKHLITATGQRVTLRCSPRSGDLSVYWYQQSLDQGLQFLIQYYNGEERAKGNILERFSAQQFPDLHSELNLSSLELGDSALYFCASSVREGGNYEQYFGPGTRLTVT.

The gene calls are TRBV10-3 and TRBJ2-7, with 10 nucleotides matching TRBD2. V lost 0 bases and J lost 5; bases outside the gene matches: 7. The CDR3 consists of 16 residues. Germline-derived CDR1 and CDR2 are ENHRY and SYGVKD. Here the CDR3 reads CAISESASGSINEQYF. CDR3 DNA sequence: TGTGCCATCAGTGAGTCTGCTAGCGGGAGCATCAACGAGCAGTACTTC.

CDR3 nucleotide sequence: TGTGCCTGTCAACAGGGTTACACCATATATTTT. Translating gives CACQQGYTIYF. The chain has TRBV30 and TRBJ1-3, with D perhaps TRBD1 (6 bases). The germline V and J ends were trimmed by 6 bases and 8 bases, with 11 bases remaining between them. Germline V gene data show CDR1 as GTSNPN and CDR2 as SVGIG (reference sequence). The CDR3 sequence is 11 residues long.